The clone carrying this T cell receptor beta chain has only a few counts. Its cognate antigen is unknown. The data stem from a study of cytomegalovirus exposure and HLA in healthy donors. The wider study: T cells numbering about 179 million yielded some 100 million unique TCR beta sequences in an earlier analysis. General study points: Previous analysis showed most TCR beta V segments were productive about 90% or about 30% of the time.

The primer mix had 60 Vbeta and 13 Jbeta primers. In the authors' workflow: Per a later analysis, the number of unique TCR beta chains was around 80 million, of which 10 million to 11 million were shared. Clones were read by immunoSEQ multiplex PCR, and TCRdb kept only the in-frame ones, dropping some. From that table come the V and J calls and clone size; the DNA was used to work out D and trimming. Found here are about 170,000 clones, roughly four fifths of them singletons; the top ten hold about 2%. This CDR3 has 14 residues. Germline loops: CDR1 WSHSY, CDR2 SAAADI. The ends were cut back, 2 bases at V and 7 bases at J, with 11 bases in the middle.

Sequencing was done on a sample of PBMCs. The chain recombines TRBV10-2 with TRBJ1-4; D is unresolved. This TCR was recovered from a woman between 25 and 40 years old in good health and CMV-seropositive. DNA for the CDR3: TGCGCCAGCAGTGAGAGAGGGTTCTCTGAAAAACTGTTTTTT. Translated, it gives CASSERGFSEKLFF.